This is a list of T cell receptor beta chains from one sample in a study of Graves' ophthalmopathy and Graves' hyperthyroidism. TCRdb passed the multiplex PCR reads through MiXCR, listing each CDR3 protein once. The table lists 300,000 to 350,000 distinct CDR3 sequences, around a sixth of them singletons. Sequencing was performed on peripheral blood. The receptors originated from an adult man with Graves' ophthalmopathy. CDR3s include the opening cysteine and the closing phenylalanine or tryptophan. A D gene is named only where the DNA matches it firmly. Expanded clones get a size class; other rows say once, few or many, or leave the size out.

D: .; V: TRBV9; J: TRBJ2-7; size: many; CDR3: CASSPDLASYEQYF; DNA: TGTGCCAGCAGCCCAGACCTGGCCTCCTACGAGCAGTACTTC
D: TRBD1; V: TRBV28; J: TRBJ2-7; size: once; CDR3: CASSSRDRGLSYEQYF; DNA: TGTGCCAGCAGTTCGCGCGACAGGGGGCTCTCCTACGAGCAGTACTTC
D: .; V: TRBV12-3/TRBV12-4; J: TRBJ1-1; size: .; CDR3: CASSPRDNTEAFF; DNA: TGTGCCAGCAGTCCCCGGGATAACACTGAAGCTTTCTTT
D: .; V: TRBV14; J: TRBJ2-7; size: many; CDR3: CASSQVGFRQYF; DNA: TGTGCCAGCAGCCAAGTAGGGTTCAGGCAGTACTTC
D: .; V: TRBV30; J: TRBJ1-1; size: .; CDR3: CAWKGDTEAFF; DNA: TGTGCCTGGAAGGGGGACACTGAAGCTTTCTTT
D: TRBD2; V: TRBV7-9; J: TRBJ2-7; size: many; CDR3: CASSQGTSGEQYF; DNA: TGTGCCAGCAGCCAAGGGACTAGCGGCGAGCAGTACTTC
D: TRBD1; V: TRBV25-1; J: TRBJ1-3; size: many; CDR3: CASSDPGTDVGNTIYF; DNA: TGTGCCAGCAGTGATCCCGGGACAGACGTTGGAAACACCATATATTTT
D: .; V: TRBV20-1; J: TRBJ2-4; size: many; CDR3: CSARPSHKNIQYF; DNA: TGCAGTGCTAGACCGTCCCACAAAAACATTCAGTACTTC
D: TRBD1; V: TRBV6-1; J: TRBJ1-1; size: many; CDR3: CASSSLQGAPTEAFF; DNA: TGTGCCAGCAGTAGTCTTCAGGGGGCGCCTACTGAAGCTTTCTTT
D: TRBD1; V: TRBV29-1; J: TRBJ2-7; size: .; CDR3: CSVEVTGQGYEQYF; DNA: TGCAGCGTTGAAGTAACGGGACAGGGCTACGAGCAGTACTTC
D: .; V: TRBV20-1; J: TRBJ1-3; size: many; CDR3: CSATESTGLGLNTIYF; DNA: TGCAGTGCTACCGAAAGTACAGGGTTAGGGTTGAACACCATATATTTT
D: .; V: TRBV28; J: TRBJ2-7; size: .; CDR3: CASSPATLSYEQYF; DNA: TGTGCCAGCAGTCCCGCGACACTGTCCTACGAGCAGTACTTC
D: .; V: TRBV5-1; J: TRBJ2-7; size: many; CDR3: CASSPQVESYEQYF; DNA: TGCGCCAGCAGCCCCCAGGTGGAGTCCTACGAGCAGTACTTC
D: .; V: TRBV5-1; J: TRBJ1-3; size: many; CDR3: CASSSGTEGNTIYF; DNA: TGCGCCAGCAGCTCCGGGACTGAAGGGAACACCATATATTTT
D: .; V: TRBV28; J: TRBJ2-5; size: many; CDR3: CATKGVEGASETQYF; DNA: TGTGCCACCAAAGGGGTGGAGGGGGCTTCAGAGACCCAGTACTTC
D: TRBD2; V: TRBV20-1; J: TRBJ2-7; size: many; CDR3: CSARDYSGRAVEQYF; DNA: TGCAGTGCTAGAGATTATAGCGGGAGGGCCGTCGAGCAGTACTTC
D: TRBD1; V: TRBV24-1; J: TRBJ1-2; size: many; CDR3: CATAGTGYGYTF; DNA: TGTGCCACCGCCGGGACAGGCTATGGCTACACCTTC
D: TRBD1; V: TRBV7-2; J: TRBJ1-6; size: many; CDR3: CASSLITGDSPLHF; DNA: TGTGCCAGCAGTCTTATTACAGGGGATTCACCCCTCCACTTT
D: .; V: TRBV12-3/TRBV12-4; J: TRBJ2-5; size: many; CDR3: CASSTTRRETQYF; DNA: TGTGCCAGCAGTACGACTAGGAGGGAGACCCAGTACTTC
D: .; V: TRBV12-3/TRBV12-4; J: TRBJ1-5; size: .; CDR3: CASSLGQFQPQHF; DNA: TGTGCCAGCAGTTTAGGTCAGTTCCAGCCCCAGCATTTT
D: .; V: TRBV30; J: TRBJ1-1; size: many; CDR3: CAWNPRQGTEAFF; DNA: TGTGCCTGGAATCCACGGCAGGGAACTGAAGCTTTCTTT
D: .; V: TRBV29-1; J: TRBJ1-1; size: many; CDR3: CSVDKGSEAFF; DNA: TGCAGCGTTGACAAGGGATCCGAAGCTTTCTTT
D: .; V: TRBV6-2/TRBV6-3; J: TRBJ2-7; size: .; CDR3: CASSYKGTGGEQYF; DNA: TGTGCCAGCAGTTACAAGGGGACCGGAGGCGAGCAGTACTTC
D: .; V: TRBV5-1; J: TRBJ1-3; size: .; CDR3: CASSLVLRVGPGNTIYF; DNA: TGCGCCAGCAGCTTGGTGTTGCGAGTGGGGCCTGGAAACACCATATATTTT
D: TRBD1; V: TRBV6-1; J: TRBJ1-2; size: many; CDR3: CASSALQGSPSGYTF; DNA: TGTGCCAGCAGTGCACTACAGGGGAGCCCCTCTGGCTACACCTTC
D: .; V: TRBV6-1; J: TRBJ2-5; size: many; CDR3: CATNRQGQTQYF; DNA: TGTGCCACCAATAGGCAGGGGCAGACCCAGTACTTC
D: .; V: TRBV5-4; J: TRBJ2-7; size: few; CDR3: CASSSDRMPYEQYF; DNA: TGTGCCAGCAGCTCGGACAGAATGCCCTACGAGCAGTACTTC
D: .; V: TRBV12-3/TRBV12-4; J: TRBJ1-1; size: many; CDR3: CASGPTTEAFF; DNA: TGTGCCAGCGGCCCGACTACTGAAGCTTTCTTT
D: .; V: TRBV3-1; J: TRBJ2-2; size: many; CDR3: CASRSSGELFF; DNA: TGTGCCAGCAGGAGCTCCGGGGAGCTGTTTTTT
D: .; V: TRBV4-1; J: TRBJ2-5; size: many; CDR3: CASSPGPAEETQYF; DNA: TGCGCCAGCAGCCCAGGACCGGCGGAAGAGACCCAGTACTTC
D: .; V: TRBV5-1; J: TRBJ2-5; size: many; CDR3: CASSLLTEKETQYF; DNA: TGCGCCAGCAGCTTGTTGACGGAGAAAGAGACCCAGTACTTC
D: TRBD1; V: TRBV7-9; J: TRBJ1-5; size: many; CDR3: CASSPSAGTGNQPQHF; DNA: TGTGCCAGCAGCCCTAGCGCTGGGACAGGGAATCAGCCCCAGCATTTT
D: TRBD2; V: TRBV20-1; J: TRBJ2-7; size: many; CDR3: CSALGTSGGQVYEQYF; DNA: TGCAGTGCCCTGGGGACTAGCGGGGGGCAAGTCTACGAGCAGTACTTC
D: .; V: TRBV12-3/TRBV12-4; J: TRBJ1-2; size: many; CDR3: CASSFDRNYGYTF; DNA: TGTGCCAGCAGTTTCGACAGAAACTATGGCTACACCTTC
D: TRBD1; V: TRBV3-1; J: TRBJ1-6; size: few; CDR3: CASSQGTPGGGLSSPLHF; DNA: TGTGCCAGCAGCCAAGGAACCCCAGGGGGCGGACTTAGCTCACCCCTCCACTTT
D: .; V: TRBV12-3/TRBV12-4; J: TRBJ1-1; size: many; CDR3: CASSLNSGDEAFF; DNA: TGTGCCAGCAGTTTAAATTCGGGGGATGAAGCTTTCTTT